The subject of this entry is one T cell receptor beta chain. Its antigen is not known. Here immunoSEQ multiplex PCR was the method, and the copy in TCRdb shows in-frame clones only, minus some. The profile covers about 25,000 clones, with about 71% appearing a single time and over 0.95% taken by the ten largest. These data originate in a study of memory CD4+ T cells and cytomegalovirus serostatus. Study-wide background: Donors were healthy Belgian adults, several CMV seropositive and about two dozen seronegative. Study-wide findings and caveats: About two fifths of the roughly 160 known CMV-associated TCRbeta sequences appeared in CD4+ memory.

Single viable CD3+CD4+CD8-CD45RO+ cells were sorted as the memory CD4+ T cells. The CDR3 has 14 amino acids. The germline V gene has CDR1 SNHLY and CDR2 FYNNEI. V was clipped by 3 bases and J by 0 bases, with 5 bases between them. This TCR was recovered from an adult in good health and CMV-seronegative. The chain combines TRBV2 with TRBJ1-4; no clear D. Material for sequencing was memory CD4+ T cells from blood. CDR3: CASSDGTTNEKLFF. For the CDR3, the DNA is TGTGCCAGCAGTGACGGGACAACTAATGAAAAACTGTTTTTT.